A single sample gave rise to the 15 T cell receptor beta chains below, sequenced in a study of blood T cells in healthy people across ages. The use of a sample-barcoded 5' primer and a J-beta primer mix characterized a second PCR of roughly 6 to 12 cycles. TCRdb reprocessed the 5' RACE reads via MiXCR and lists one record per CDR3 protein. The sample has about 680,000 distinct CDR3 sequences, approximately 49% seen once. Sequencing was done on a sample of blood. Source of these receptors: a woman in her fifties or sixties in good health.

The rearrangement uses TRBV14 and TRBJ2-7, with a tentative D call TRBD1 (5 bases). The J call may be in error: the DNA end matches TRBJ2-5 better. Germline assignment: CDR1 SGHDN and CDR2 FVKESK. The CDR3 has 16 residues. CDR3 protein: CASSQYNTQGTGTQYF. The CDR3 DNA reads TGTGCCAGCAGCCAGTATAATACTCAGGGAACGGGGACCCAGTACTTC.

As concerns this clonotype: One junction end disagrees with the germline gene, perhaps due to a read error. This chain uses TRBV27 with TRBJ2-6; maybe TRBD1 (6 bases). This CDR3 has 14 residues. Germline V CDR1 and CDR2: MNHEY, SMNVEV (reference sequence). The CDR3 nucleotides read TGTGTCAGCAGTGAGGGGGTCGGGGCCAACGTCCTGACTTTC. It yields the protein CVSSEGVGANVLTF.

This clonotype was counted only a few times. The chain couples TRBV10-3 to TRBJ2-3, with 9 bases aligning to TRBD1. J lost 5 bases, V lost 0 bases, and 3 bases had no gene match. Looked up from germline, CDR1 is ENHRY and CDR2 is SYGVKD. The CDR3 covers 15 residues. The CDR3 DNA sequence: TGTGCCATCAGTGAGTCGGGACAGGGAAAAGATACGCAGTATTTT. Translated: CAISESGQGKDTQYF.

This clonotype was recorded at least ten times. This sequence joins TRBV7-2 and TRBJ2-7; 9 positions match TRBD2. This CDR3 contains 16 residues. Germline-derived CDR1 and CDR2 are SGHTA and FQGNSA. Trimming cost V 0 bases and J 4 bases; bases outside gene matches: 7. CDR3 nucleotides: TGTGCCAGCAGCTTAGCGCCTAGCGGGAAGGCGTACGAGCAGTACTTC. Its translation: CASSLAPSGKAYEQYF.

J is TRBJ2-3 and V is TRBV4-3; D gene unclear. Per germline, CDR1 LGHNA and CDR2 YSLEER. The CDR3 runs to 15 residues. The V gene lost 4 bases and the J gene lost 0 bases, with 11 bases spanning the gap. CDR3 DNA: TGCGCCAGCAGCCGCACCTATGAAAGCACAGATACGCAGTATTTT. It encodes CASSRTYESTDTQYF.

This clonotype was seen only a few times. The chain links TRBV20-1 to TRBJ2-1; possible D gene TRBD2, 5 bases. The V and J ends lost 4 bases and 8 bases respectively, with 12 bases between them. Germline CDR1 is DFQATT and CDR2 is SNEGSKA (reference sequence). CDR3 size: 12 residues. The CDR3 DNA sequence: TGCAGTGCTAAAGAGGGCGGTGATGAGCAGTTCTTC. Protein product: CSAKEGGDEQFF.

The CDR3 nucleotides are TGCAGTGCTGTTTACTATGGCTACACCTTC. It translates to CSAVYYGYTF. This chain connects TRBV20-1 to TRBJ1-2; D unclear. The V gene lost 5 bases and the J gene lost 3 bases, with 4 bases spanning the gap. This CDR3 is 10 amino acids long. CDR1 is DFQATT, CDR2 SNEGSKA, per germline (reference sequence).

Here the CDR3 DNA reads TGCGCCAGCAGCCACCACAGGGGGCGGCGAAATGAGCAGTTCTTC. This encodes CASSHHRGRRNEQFF. V is TRBV5-1 and J is TRBJ2-1; 9 bases are shared with TRBD1. With V trimmed by 4 bases and J by 7 bases, 9 bases remained unmatched. This CDR3 contains 15 residues. Per germline, CDR1 SGHRS and CDR2 YFSETQ. The full variable domain, with the rest looked up from reference TRBV5-1 and TRBJ2-1, is KAGVTQTPRYLIKTRGQQVTLSCSPISGHRSVSWYQQTPGQGLQFLFEYFSETQRNKGNFPGRFSGRQFSNSRSEMNVSTLELGDSALYLCASSHHRGRRNEQFFGPGTRLTVL.

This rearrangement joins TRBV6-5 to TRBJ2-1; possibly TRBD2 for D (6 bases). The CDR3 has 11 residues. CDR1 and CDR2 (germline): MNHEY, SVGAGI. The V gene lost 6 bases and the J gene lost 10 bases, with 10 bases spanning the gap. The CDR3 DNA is TGTGCCAGCAGGACTAGGGAGGAGCAGTTCTTC. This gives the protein CASRTREEQFF.

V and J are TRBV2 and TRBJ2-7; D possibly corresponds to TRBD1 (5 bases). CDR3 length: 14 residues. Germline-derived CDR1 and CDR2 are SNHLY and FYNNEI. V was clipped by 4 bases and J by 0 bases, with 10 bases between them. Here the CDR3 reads CASSGGGASYEQYF. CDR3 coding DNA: TGTGCCAGCAGTGGGGGCGGCGCCTCCTACGAGCAGTACTTC.

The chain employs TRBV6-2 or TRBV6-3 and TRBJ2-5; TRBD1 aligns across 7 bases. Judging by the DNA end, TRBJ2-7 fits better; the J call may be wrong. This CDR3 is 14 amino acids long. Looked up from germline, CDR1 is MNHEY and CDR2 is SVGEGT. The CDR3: CASSYRDSTYEQYF. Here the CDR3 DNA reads TGTGCCAGCAGTTACCGGGACAGTACCTACGAGCAGTACTTC.

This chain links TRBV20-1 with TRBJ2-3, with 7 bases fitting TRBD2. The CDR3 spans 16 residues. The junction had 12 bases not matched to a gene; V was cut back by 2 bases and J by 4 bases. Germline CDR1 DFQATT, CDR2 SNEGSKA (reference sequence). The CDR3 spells CSARRGGRAYSDTQYF. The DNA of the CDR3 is TGCAGTGCTAGAAGGGGAGGGAGGGCCTATTCAGATACGCAGTATTTT.

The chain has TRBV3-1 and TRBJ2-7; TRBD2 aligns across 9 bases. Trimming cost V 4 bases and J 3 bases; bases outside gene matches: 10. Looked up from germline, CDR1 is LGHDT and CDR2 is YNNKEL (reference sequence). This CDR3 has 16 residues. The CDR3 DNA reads TGTGCCAGCAGCCCTACGGGGCTAGCGGGGATCTACGAGCAGTACTTC. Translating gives CASSPTGLAGIYEQYF.

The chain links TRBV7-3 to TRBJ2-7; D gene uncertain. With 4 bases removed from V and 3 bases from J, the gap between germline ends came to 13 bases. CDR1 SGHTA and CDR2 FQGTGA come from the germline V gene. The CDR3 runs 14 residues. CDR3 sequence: CASSSLGLDYEQYF. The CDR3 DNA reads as TGTGCCAGCAGCTCCCTCGGGCTAGACTACGAGCAGTACTTC.

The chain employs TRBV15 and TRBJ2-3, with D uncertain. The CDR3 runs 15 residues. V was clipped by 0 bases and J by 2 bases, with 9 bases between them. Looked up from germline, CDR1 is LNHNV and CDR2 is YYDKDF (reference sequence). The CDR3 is CATSRDLRVTDTQYF. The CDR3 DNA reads TGTGCCACCAGCAGAGATCTTAGGGTCACAGATACGCAGTATTTT.